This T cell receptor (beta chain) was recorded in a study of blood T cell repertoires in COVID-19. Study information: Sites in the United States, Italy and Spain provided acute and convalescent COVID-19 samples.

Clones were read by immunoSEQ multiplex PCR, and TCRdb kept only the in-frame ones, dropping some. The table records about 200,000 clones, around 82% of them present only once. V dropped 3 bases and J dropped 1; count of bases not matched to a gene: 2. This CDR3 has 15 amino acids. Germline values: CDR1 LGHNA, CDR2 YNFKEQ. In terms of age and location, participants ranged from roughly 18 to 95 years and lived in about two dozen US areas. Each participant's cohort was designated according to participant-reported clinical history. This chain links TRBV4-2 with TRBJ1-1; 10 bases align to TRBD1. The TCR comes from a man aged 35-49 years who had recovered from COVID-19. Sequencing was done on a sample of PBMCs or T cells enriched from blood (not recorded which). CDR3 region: CASSQGQGTNTEAFF. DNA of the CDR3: TGTGCCAGCAGCCAGGGACAGGGGACGAACACTGAAGCTTTCTTT.